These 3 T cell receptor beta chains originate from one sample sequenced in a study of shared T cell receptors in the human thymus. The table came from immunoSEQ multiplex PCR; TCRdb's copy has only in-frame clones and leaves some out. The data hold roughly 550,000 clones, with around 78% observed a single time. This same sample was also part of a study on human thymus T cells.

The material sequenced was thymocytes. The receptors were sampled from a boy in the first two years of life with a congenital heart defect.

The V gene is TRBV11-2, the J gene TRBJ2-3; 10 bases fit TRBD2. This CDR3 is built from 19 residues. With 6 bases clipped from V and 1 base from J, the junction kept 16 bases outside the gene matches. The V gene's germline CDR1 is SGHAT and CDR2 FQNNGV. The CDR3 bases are TGTGCCAGCAGTCCCTCGGGGCGGTGGGGGACTAGCGGCACAGATACGCAGTATTTT. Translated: CASSPSGRWGTSGTDTQYF.

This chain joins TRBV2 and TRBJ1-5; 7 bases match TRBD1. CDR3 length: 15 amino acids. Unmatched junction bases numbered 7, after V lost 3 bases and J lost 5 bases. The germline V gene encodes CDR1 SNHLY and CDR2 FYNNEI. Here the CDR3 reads CASSEAGTEHQPQHF. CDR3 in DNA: TGTGCCAGCAGTGAGGCGGGGACAGAGCATCAGCCCCAGCATTTT.

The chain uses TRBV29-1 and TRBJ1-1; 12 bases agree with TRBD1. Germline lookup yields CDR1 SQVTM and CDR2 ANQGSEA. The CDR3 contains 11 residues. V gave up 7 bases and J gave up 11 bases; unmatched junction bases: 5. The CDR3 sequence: CSAGTGGGAFF. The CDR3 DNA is TGCAGCGCTGGGACAGGGGGCGGTGCTTTCTTT.